Following are 10 T cell receptor beta chains from one sample sequenced in a study of cytomegalovirus exposure and HLA in healthy donors (TCRdb year 2017). Libraries came from the immunoSEQ multiplex PCR assay. Not all clones reach the TCRdb copy of this immuneACCESS table, which keeps in-frame sequences only. Checked studies attribute under half of the gap to unresolved V genes and leave the rest unexplained. The sample yields 95,000 to 150,000 clones; approximately 90% were counted once. The ten largest make up about 1.9% of the sample. Source material: PBMCs. The receptors were gathered from a woman under 30 in good health and CMV-seronegative.

The CDR3 coding sequence is TGTGCCAGCAGCACGGGACAGGGGGATGAAAAACTGTTTTTT. Protein: CASSTGQGDEKLFF. V usage is TRBV2 and J usage is TRBJ1-4, with 11 bases aligning to TRBD1. V lost 6 bases and J lost 6; bases outside the gene matches: 3. From germline, CDR1 is SNHLY and CDR2 FYNNEI. CDR3 size: 14 residues.

The chain combines TRBV9 with TRBJ2-1; no definite D call. This CDR3 has 15 residues. V was trimmed by 1 base and J by 0 bases, leaving 8 bases between them. Germline lookup yields CDR1 SGDLS and CDR2 YYNGEE. CDR3 amino acids: CASSVSPSSYNEQFF. For the CDR3, the DNA is TGTGCCAGCAGCGTATCTCCGAGCTCCTACAATGAGCAGTTCTTC.

The chain combines TRBV12-2 with TRBJ2-3; TRBD1 is the table's D call and was not checked against the DNA. TRBV12-2 is shown as a pseudogene. The CDR3 is 13 amino acids. The CDR3 loop reads CASRLYRGHTQYF. The CDR3 nucleotides are TGTGCAAGTCGCTTATACAGGGGGCATACGCAGTATTTT.

The chain uses TRBV28 and TRBJ1-2; D ambiguous. Germline values: CDR1 MDHEN, CDR2 SYDVKM. CDR3 length equals 14 residues. V was clipped by 5 bases and J by 6 bases, with 16 bases between them. The CDR3 nucleotides read TGTGCCAGCAGTCCCGCCCCGGAGACCAATGGCTACACCTTC. Its protein product is CASSPAPETNGYTF.

The chain joins TRBV19 to TRBJ2-1; 8 nucleotides match TRBD1. In germline, CDR1 is LNHDA, CDR2 SQIVND (reference sequence). The ends lost 2 bases at V and 1 base at J; junction bases unmatched: 1. The CDR3 consists of 15 residues. CDR3 residues: CASSIQGASYNEQFF. CDR3 coding DNA: TGTGCCAGTAGTATACAGGGGGCATCCTACAATGAGCAGTTCTTC.

This clone has just one count. This rearrangement joins TRBV6-6 to TRBJ2-5; a weak D match, TRBD2 (5 bases). Trimming shortened V by 1 base and J by 5 bases, and 14 bases separated the two germline ends. The germline CDR1 and CDR2 sequences are MNHNY and SVGAGI (reference sequence). This CDR3 contains 15 residues. CDR3: CASSYFEGLGETQYF. CDR3 DNA sequence: TGTGCCAGCAGTTACTTTGAGGGCTTGGGTGAGACCCAGTACTTC.

This clone was recorded only once. V gene TRBV29-1 combines with J gene TRBJ2-2, with 8 nucleotides matching TRBD2. V shed 7 bases, J shed 6 bases, and the junction held 7 bases outside the gene matches. The CDR3 sequence is 13 residues long. Germline-derived CDR1 and CDR2 are SQVTM and ANQGSEA. CDR3 region: CSGRGVLAGELFF. The DNA for the CDR3 is TGCAGCGGGCGGGGGGTCCTAGCCGGGGAGCTGTTTTTT.

In its sample, this clone was seen once. The chain has TRBV6-1 and TRBJ1-2; D is possibly TRBD1 (5 bases). This CDR3 is built from 12 residues. Trimming took 5 bases from V and 3 from J, leaving 7 bases between them. In germline, CDR1 is MNHNS, CDR2 SASEGT. CDR3 amino acids: CASSPGYYGYTF. Written as DNA, the CDR3 is TGTGCCAGCAGTCCAGGGTACTATGGCTACACCTTC.

The chain carries TRBV11-2 and TRBJ2-1; 9 nucleotides align to TRBD2. This CDR3 is built from 15 residues. V was clipped by 5 bases and J by 6 bases; unmatched bases: 8. Per the germline V gene, CDR1 is SGHAT and CDR2 is FQNNGV. The CDR3 sequence is CASSPREGLGNEQFF. The CDR3 DNA follows: TGTGCCAGCAGCCCGCGGGAGGGCCTGGGCAATGAGCAGTTCTTC.

This clone showed up just once. This chain uses TRBV9 with TRBJ1-2, with D tentatively TRBD1 (5 bases). Germline loops: CDR1 SGDLS, CDR2 YYNGEE. This CDR3 is 14 amino acids long. V was clipped by 8 bases and J by 6 bases, with 20 bases between them. In DNA, the CDR3 is TGTGCCAGTGGGGCCGCGTACACTTCTGATGGCTACACCTTC. It specifies CASGAAYTSDGYTF.